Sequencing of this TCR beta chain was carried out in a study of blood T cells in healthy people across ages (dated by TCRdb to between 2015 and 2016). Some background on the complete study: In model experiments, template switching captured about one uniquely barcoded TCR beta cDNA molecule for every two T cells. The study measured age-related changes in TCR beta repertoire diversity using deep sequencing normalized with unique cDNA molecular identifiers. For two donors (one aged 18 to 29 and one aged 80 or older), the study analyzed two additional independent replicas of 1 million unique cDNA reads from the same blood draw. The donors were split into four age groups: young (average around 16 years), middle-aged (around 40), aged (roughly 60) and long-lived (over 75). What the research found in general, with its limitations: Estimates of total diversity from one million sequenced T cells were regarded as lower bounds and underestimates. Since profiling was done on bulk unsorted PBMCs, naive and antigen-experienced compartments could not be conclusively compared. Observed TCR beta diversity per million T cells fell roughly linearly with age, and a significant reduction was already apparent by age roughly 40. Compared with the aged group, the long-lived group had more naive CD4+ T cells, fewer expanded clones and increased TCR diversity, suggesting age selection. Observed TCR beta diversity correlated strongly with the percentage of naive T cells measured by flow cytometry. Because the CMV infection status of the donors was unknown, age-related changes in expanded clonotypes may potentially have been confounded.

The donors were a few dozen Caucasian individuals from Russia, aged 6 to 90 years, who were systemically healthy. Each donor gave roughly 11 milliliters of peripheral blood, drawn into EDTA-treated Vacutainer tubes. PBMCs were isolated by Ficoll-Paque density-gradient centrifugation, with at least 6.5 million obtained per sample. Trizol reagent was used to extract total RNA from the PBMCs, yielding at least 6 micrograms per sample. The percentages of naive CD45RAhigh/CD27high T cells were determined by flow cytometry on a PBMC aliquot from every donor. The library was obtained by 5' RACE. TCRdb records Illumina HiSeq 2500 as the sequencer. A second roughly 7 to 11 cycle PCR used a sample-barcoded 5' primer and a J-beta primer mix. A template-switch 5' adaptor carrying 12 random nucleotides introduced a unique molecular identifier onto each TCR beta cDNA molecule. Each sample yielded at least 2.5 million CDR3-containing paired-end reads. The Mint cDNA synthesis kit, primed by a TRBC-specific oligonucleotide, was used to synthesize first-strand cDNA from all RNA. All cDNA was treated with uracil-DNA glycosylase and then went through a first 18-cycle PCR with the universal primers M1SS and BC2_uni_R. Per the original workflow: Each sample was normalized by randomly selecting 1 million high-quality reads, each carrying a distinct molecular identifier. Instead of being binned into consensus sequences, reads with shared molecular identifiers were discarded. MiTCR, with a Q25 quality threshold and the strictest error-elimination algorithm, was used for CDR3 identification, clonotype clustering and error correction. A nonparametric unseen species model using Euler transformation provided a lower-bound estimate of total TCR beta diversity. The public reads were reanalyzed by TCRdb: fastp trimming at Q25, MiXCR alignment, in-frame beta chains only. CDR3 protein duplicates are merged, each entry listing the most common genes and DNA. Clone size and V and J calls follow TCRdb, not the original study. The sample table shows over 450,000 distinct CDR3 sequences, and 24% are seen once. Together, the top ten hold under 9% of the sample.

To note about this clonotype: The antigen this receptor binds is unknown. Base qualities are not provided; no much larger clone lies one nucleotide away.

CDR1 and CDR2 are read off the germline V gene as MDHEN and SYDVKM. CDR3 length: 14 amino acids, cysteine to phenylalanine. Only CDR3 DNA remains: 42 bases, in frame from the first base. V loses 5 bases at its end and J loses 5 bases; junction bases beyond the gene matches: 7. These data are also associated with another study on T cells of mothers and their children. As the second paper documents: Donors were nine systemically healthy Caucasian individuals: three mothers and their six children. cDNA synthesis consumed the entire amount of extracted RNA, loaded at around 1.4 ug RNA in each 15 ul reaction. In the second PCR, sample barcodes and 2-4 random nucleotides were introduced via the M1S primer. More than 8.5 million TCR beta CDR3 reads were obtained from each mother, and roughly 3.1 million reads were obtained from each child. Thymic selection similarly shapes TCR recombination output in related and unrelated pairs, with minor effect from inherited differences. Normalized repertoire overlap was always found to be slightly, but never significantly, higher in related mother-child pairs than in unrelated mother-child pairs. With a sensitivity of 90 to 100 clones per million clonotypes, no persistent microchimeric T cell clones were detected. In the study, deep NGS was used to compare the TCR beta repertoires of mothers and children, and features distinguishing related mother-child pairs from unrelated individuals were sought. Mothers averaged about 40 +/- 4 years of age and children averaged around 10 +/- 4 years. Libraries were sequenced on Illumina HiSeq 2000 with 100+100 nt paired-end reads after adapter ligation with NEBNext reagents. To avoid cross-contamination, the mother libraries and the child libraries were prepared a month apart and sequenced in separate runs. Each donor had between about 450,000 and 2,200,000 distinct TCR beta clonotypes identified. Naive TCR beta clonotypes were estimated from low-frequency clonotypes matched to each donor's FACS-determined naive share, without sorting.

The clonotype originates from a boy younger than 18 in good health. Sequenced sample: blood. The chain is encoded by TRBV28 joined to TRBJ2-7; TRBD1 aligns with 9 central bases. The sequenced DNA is TGTGCCAGCAGTCTCACAGGGGGCGCGGACGAGCAGTACTTC. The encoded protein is CASSLTGGADEQYF.